This TCR beta chain was sequenced in a study of graft-versus-host responses after intestinal transplantation. Study details: Recipients received multivisceral, liver-intestinal, or isolated intestinal transplants. All of the recipients had induction that used anti-thymocyte globulin, then tacrolimus and steroids for two to three years.

Concerning this clone itself: Its antigen is not identified.

CDR3 size: 13 residues. CDR1 is MNHNS and CDR2 is SASEGT in the germline V gene. V was clipped by 3 bases and J by 4 bases, with 9 bases between them. General observations from the study: Researchers found peak circulating GvH clone levels linked to early post-transplant HvG declines. The marrow of recipients harbored GvH clones, and ileum or blood showed some of them first.

Sequencing used immunoSEQ multiplex PCR; TCRdb keeps in-frame clones, though not all of them. The sample holds some 79,000 clones; about 89% are singletons and the top ten take roughly 0.31%. This chain links TRBV6-1 with TRBJ1-2; D might be TRBD1 (5 bases). This TCR was recovered from a human donor who received an intestinal transplant. The sample consisted of unstimulated CD4+ T cells sorted from spleen or lymph node cells, taken before intestinal transplant. CDR3 sequence reads: CASSDRVLYGYTF. CDR3 nucleotide sequence: TGTGCCAGCAGTGACAGGGTACTCTATGGCTACACCTTC.